Listed here is a single T cell receptor beta chain. Trimming removed 0 bases from V and 4 bases from J; junction bases left unmatched: 8. The germline CDR1 and CDR2 sequences are SGDLS and YYNGEE. This CDR3 has 16 residues. The data are from a study of OX40 agonist ivuxolimab in advanced cancers. Overall study context: Treatment received earlier with anti-PD-1, anti-PD-L1 or anti-CTLA-4 agents was allowed, and more than 35% had some.

TCRdb's table, derived via immunoSEQ multiplex PCR, lists solely in-frame clones and lacks some. The sample has roughly 71,000 clones; approximately 91% are singletons. The sequences come from CD4+ or CD8+ T cells sorted from blood, collected in a trial of the OX40 agonist ivuxolimab. This rearrangement joins TRBV9 to TRBJ2-7, with 9 bases aligning to TRBD1. The receptor comes from an adult with an advanced solid tumor such as melanoma, head and neck, liver or kidney cancer. The CDR3 sequence: CASSVGDRDHPYEQYF. The CDR3 coding sequence is TGTGCCAGCAGCGTAGGGGACAGGGATCACCCTTACGAGCAGTACTTC.